These 11 T cell receptor beta chains were all obtained from the same sample, sequenced in a study of CD8+CD57+ T cells in acquired aplastic anemia. Patients selected for sequencing had displayed CD8+CD57+ cell expansion by flow cytometry. Template material for TCR beta VDJ and CDR3 profiling consisted of genomic DNA. TCRdb ran MiXCR on the reads and lists one entry per CDR3 protein. The table has about 160,000 distinct CDR3 sequences, less than 50% seen once. The sequenced material came from sorted CD4+, CD8+, or CD8+CD57+ T cells (not recorded which) from PBMCs. The receptors were sampled from a human donor with aplastic anemia.

The rearrangement uses TRBV6-2 or TRBV6-3 and TRBJ1-2; D possibly corresponds to TRBD1 (5 bases). The germline CDR1 and CDR2 sequences are MNHEY and SVGEGT. The V gene lost 2 bases and the J gene lost 5 bases, with 9 bases spanning the gap. There are 13 residues in the CDR3. The CDR3 is CASSYVQVYGYTF. The CDR3 nucleotides read TGTGCCAGCAGTTACGTACAGGTTTATGGCTACACCTTC.

The rearrangement uses TRBV11-1 and TRBJ2-3; a weak D match, TRBD2 (7 bases). CDR3 length: 15 amino acids. CDR1 is SGHAT, CDR2 FQDESV, per germline (reference sequence). V was pared by 1 base and J by 5 bases, with 13 bases between. CDR3 coding DNA: TGTGCCAGCAGCTTAGACAGGGCTAGCGGAGATACGCAGTATTTT. It codes for CASSLDRASGDTQYF.

Remarks on this clonotype: One base away lies a much larger clone, so this may be a sequencing read error. The V call is TRBV4-2, the J call TRBJ1-1; D may be TRBD1 (5 bases). V shed 1 base and J shed 10 bases, with 16 bases lying between them. There are 14 residues in the CDR3. Germline V gives CDR1 LGHNA, CDR2 YNFKEQ. The DNA for the CDR3 is TGTGCCAGCAGCCAAGGTGGGACGGTCAGCGGAGCTTTCTTT. Protein product: CASSQGGTVSGAFF.

This clonotype was detected many times. The rearrangement links TRBV28 to TRBJ2-5; D is unresolved. CDR3 length equals 13 residues. Trimming removed 3 bases from V and 6 bases from J, with 11 bases in between. CDR1 and CDR2 (germline): MDHEN, SYDVKM. Written as DNA, the CDR3 is TGTGCCAGCAGTTTCACAGTTAGAAAGACCCAGTACTTC. Translation gives CASSFTVRKTQYF.

As for this clonotype: A much larger clone differs from this one at a single base, so this may be a read error. The genes are TRBV20-1 and TRBJ2-2; 10 bases line up with TRBD2. This CDR3 comprises 17 residues. The germline V gene has CDR1 DFQATT and CDR2 SNEGSKA (reference sequence). CDR3 DNA sequence: TGCAGTGCTAGGGGGCCAGCGGGAGGGCTCAACACCGAGGAGCTGTTTTTT. This encodes CSARGPAGGLNTEELFF.

In this sample, this clonotype turned up many times. The chain carries TRBV11-3 and TRBJ2-1; D ambiguous. There are 12 residues in the CDR3. Trimming removed 4 bases at V and 10 bases at J, with 11 bases between. The V gene's germline CDR1 is SGHNT and CDR2 YENEEA. DNA for the CDR3: TGTGCCAGCAGCTCCCACGGCCGGGAGCAGTTCTTC. Protein: CASSSHGREQFF.

This clonotype was detected many times. The V gene is TRBV7-6, the J gene TRBJ2-2; D is ambiguous. This CDR3 region has 14 residues. The germline CDR1 and CDR2 sequences are SGHVS and FNYEAQ. Trimming shortened V by 2 bases and J by 1 base, and 5 bases separated the two germline ends. CDR3 residues: CASSLSGNTGELFF. DNA for the CDR3: TGTGCCAGCAGCTTATCGGGGAACACCGGGGAGCTGTTTTTT.

The sample holds a few counts of this clonotype. This may arise from a read error, as a much more abundant clone is one base away. This chain uses TRBV5-4 with TRBJ1-4; 8 bases fit TRBD1. From germline, CDR1 is SGHNT and CDR2 YYREEE (reference sequence). The CDR3 runs to 16 residues. The CDR3 DNA reads as TGTGCCAGCCGCTTGGCAGTAGGGACAGGAGTTGAAAAACTGTTTTTT. Its protein is CASRLAVGTGVEKLFF.

This clonotype was seen repeatedly, ten times or more. The rearrangement joins TRBV10-2 to TRBJ1-2; unclear D gene. CDR3 length: 14 amino acids. V gave up 8 bases and J gave up 2 bases, with 15 bases separating them. CDR1 is WSHSY and CDR2 is SAAADI in the germline V gene. For the CDR3, the DNA is TGCGCCAGCCGACGAGGGCAGCAAAACTATGGCTACACCTTC. Protein product: CASRRGQQNYGYTF.

The sample holds many counts of this clonotype. V and J are TRBV9 and TRBJ2-2, with 8 bases that match TRBD1. After removal of 5 bases from V and 0 bases from J, the junction contained 6 bases not matched to a gene. The CDR3 has 16 amino acids. The germline V gene encodes CDR1 SGDLS and CDR2 YYNGEE. CDR3 sequence: CASRPRDRPNTGELFF. Here the CDR3 DNA reads TGTGCCAGCAGACCTCGGGACAGGCCGAACACCGGGGAGCTGTTTTTT.

This clonotype was detected once. This sequence joins TRBV11-2 and TRBJ2-3; 8 bases match TRBD2. V gave up 6 bases and J gave up 3 bases; unmatched junction bases: 11. The CDR3 loop spans 16 amino acids. The germline CDR1 and CDR2 sequences are SGHAT and FQNNGV. The CDR3 loop reads CASRETGGARTDTQYF. CDR3 DNA: TGTGCCAGCAGGGAAACCGGGGGGGCCAGGACAGATACGCAGTATTTT.